The clone carrying this T cell receptor beta chain was counted a single time. Its antigen is currently unknown. Co-extraction of RNA and DNA was performed on about 19-30 mg of unsorted bulk tissue. TCR beta cDNA was reverse-transcribed from about 500 ng of total RNA. The reaction used a constant-region primer and ProtoScript II reverse transcriptase. Each TCR beta library was derived from three nested multiplex PCR rounds that employed slightly modified ARM-PCR. Two initial PCR rounds of ten to eleven cycles each paired TRBV1-TRBV30 forward primers with a C-beta reverse primer. TCRdb re-analysed the multiplex PCR reads in MiXCR, keeping a single row per CDR3 protein. This repertoire shows tens of thousands of distinct CDR3 sequences, more than 75% found once; its top ten account for 35%. This entry comes from a study of tumor-infiltrating lymphocytes in primary liver carcinoma. Study-level findings and limits: Blood fell significantly below tumors in its top-250-clone fraction (p = 0.039).

The CDR3 is 19 amino acids. Trimming pared 10 bases from V and 3 bases from J, leaving 30 bases between. CDR1 and CDR2 (germline): MNHNS, SASEGT. This clonotype was sampled from a woman between 25 and 40 years old with primary liver carcinoma and hepatitis B virus infection. This chain connects TRBV6-1 to TRBJ2-2; TRBD1 or TRBD2 may be the D gene (6 bases each). The sample was liver tumor tissue from sampling region 2. Subset given: tumor region T2, inferior pole. The CDR3 bases are TGTGCCATCGGTGAAACCCTTCCCGGGGGCGCCGCGGACACCGGGGAGCTGTTTTTT. Encoded protein: CAIGETLPGGAADTGELFF.